The clone carrying this T cell receptor beta chain has just a few counts. Its antigen is currently unknown. The CDR3 extends over 15 amino acids. Germline V gene data show CDR1 as SGHDT and CDR2 as YYEEEE. The V and J ends lost 0 bases and 0 bases, in that order; junction bases with no gene match: 0. These data belong to a study of T-cell memory formation after mild COVID-19. The study, taken as a whole, reports: Prior to infection, memory already included some responding clones, suggesting cross-reactive memory joined. CD4+ clones that contracted lay mainly in CM and EM; CD8+ ones lay in EMRA. Day 15 to 85 contracting clones showed balanced CD4/CD8; later expanders leaned CD4+.

TCR alpha and TCR beta cDNA libraries carrying sample barcodes and UMIs came from 5'RACE with constant-segment primers. One entry per CDR3 protein results from TCRdb running MiXCR on the 5' RACE reads. The table has some 440,000 distinct CDR3 sequences, around a quarter seen once. This chain links TRBV5-6 with TRBJ2-1, with 7 bases aligning to TRBD1. The sequence derives from an adult woman who had mild COVID-19 (a few samples of this study predate the infection). Cell type and time point are not known. Specimen: PBMCs or a T cell subset sorted from them (not recorded which). CDR3 loop: CASSLGDSSYNEQFF. CDR3 in DNA: TGTGCCAGCAGCTTGGGGGACAGCTCCTACAATGAGCAGTTCTTC.